These T cell receptor beta chains were read from a single sample in a study of CD8+CD57+ T cells in acquired aplastic anemia. TCRdb independently ran MiXCR on the reads; one entry per CDR3 protein. The sample yields fewer than 250,000 distinct CDR3 sequences, over 40% seen once. Sequences were obtained from sorted CD4+, CD8+, or CD8+CD57+ T cells (not recorded which) from PBMCs. These receptors were taken from a human donor with aplastic anemia. The CDR3 runs from the conserved cysteine through the conserved F or W. The D gene is left open where the match is weak. Some rows mark clone size as missing; the rest say once, few, many or name a class of expanded clone.

j_gene | v_gene | abundance | d_gene | CDR3aa | CDR3nt
TRBJ1-6 | TRBV7-9 | NA | NA | CASSLGENSPLHF | TGTGCCAGCAGCTTAGGGGAAAATTCACCCCTCCACTTT
TRBJ1-5 | TRBV10-2 | many | NA | CASSGGGVNQPQHF | TGCGCCAGCAGTGGTGGAGGGGTAAATCAGCCCCAGCATTTT
TRBJ1-2 | TRBV7-8 | NA | NA | CASSLSGSAGYTF | TGTGCCAGCAGCTTATCGGGGAGCGCGGGCTACACCTTC
TRBJ1-1 | TRBV2 | many | TRBD1 | CASSGTGLEAFF | TGTGCCAGCAGTGGGACAGGGCTTGAAGCTTTCTTT
TRBJ2-5 | TRBV6-1 | NA | TRBD1 | CASSFGQGFPGAQYF | TGTGCCAGCAGCTTCGGACAGGGATTCCCAGGGGCCCAGTACTTC
TRBJ2-7 | TRBV15 | NA | NA | CATSRDRRRGLVEQYF | TGTGCCACCAGCAGAGATCGGAGGAGGGGACTGGTCGAGCAGTACTTC
TRBJ2-2 | TRBV3-1 | NA | TRBD1 | CASSPWTGADTGELFF | TGTGCCAGCAGCCCCTGGACAGGAGCTGACACCGGGGAGCTGTTTTTT
TRBJ2-7 | TRBV12-3/TRBV12-4 | NA | NA | CASSDSLNYEQYF | TGTGCCAGCTCGGATAGCCTAAACTACGAGCAGTACTTC
TRBJ2-2 | TRBV20-1 | many | TRBD2 | CSARDRSLAAGELFF | TGCAGTGCTAGAGATAGGAGCCTAGCGGCCGGGGAGCTGTTTTTT
TRBJ2-3 | TRBV6-2/TRBV6-3 | few | TRBD2 | CASTPRGGRDTQYF | TGTGCCAGCACCCCACGGGGGGGCAGGGATACGCAGTATTTT
TRBJ1-5 | TRBV20-1 | NA | NA | CSAGRSGGGRNEQF | TGCAGTGCTGGCCGTAGCGGTGGCGGAAGAAATGAGCAGTTT
TRBJ2-3 | TRBV29-1 | NA | NA | CSVKGGTDTQYF | TGCAGCGTAAAGGGGGGGACAGATACGCAGTATTTT
TRBJ1-5 | TRBV20-1 | NA | NA | CSARDPEGGQPQHF | TGCAGTGCTAGAGATCCGGAGGGCGGTCAGCCCCAGCATTTT
TRBJ1-6 | TRBV11-2 | once | NA | CATPPRNNSPLHF | TGTGCCACCCCACCCCGGAATAATTCACCCCTCCACTTT
TRBJ1-2 | TRBV7-2 | many | NA | CASSLPGGDGYTF | TGTGCCAGCAGCCTGCCCGGGGGCGACGGCTACACCTTC
TRBJ2-6 | TRBV7-3 | NA | TRBD1 | CAWRGQGPSGANVLTF | TGTGCCTGGAGAGGACAGGGGCCCTCTGGGGCCAACGTCCTGACTTTC
TRBJ1-2 | TRBV7-9 | NA | NA | CASSFRDGVNGYTF | TGTGCCAGCAGCTTCCGGGACGGAGTAAATGGCTACACCTTC
TRBJ2-3 | TRBV15 | once | NA | CATSRDGDPMRYF | TGTGCCACCAGCAGAGATGGGGACCCGATGCGGTATTTT
TRBJ2-7 | TRBV19 | NA | TRBD2 | CASSIKRGQEKQYF | TGTGCCAGTAGTATCAAGCGGGGCCAGGAAAAGCAGTACTTC
TRBJ2-5 | TRBV7-2 | many | NA | CASSLGPGRQETQYF | TGTGCCAGCAGCTTAGGACCGGGGCGGCAAGAGACCCAGTACTTC
TRBJ2-3 | TRBV2 | many | TRBD2 | CASSEPAGGPRDTQYF | TGTGCCAGCAGTGAACCCGCGGGGGGGCCGAGAGATACGCAGTATTTT
TRBJ1-6 | TRBV3-1 | many | NA | CASSQVGHSDSPLHF | TGTGCCAGCAGCCAAGTAGGTCATTCGGATTCACCCCTCCACTTT
TRBJ1-6 | TRBV9 | NA | NA | CASSVEQRDSSLHF | TGTGCCAGCAGCGTAGAACAGAGAGATAGTTCCCTCCACTTT
TRBJ1-3 | TRBV27 | few | TRBD1 | CASPDRGHYTIYF | TGTGCCAGCCCGGACAGGGGTCATTACACCATATATTTT
TRBJ1-2 | TRBV11-3 | NA | NA | CASSLVPGDGYTF | TGTGCCAGCAGCTTAGTCCCTGGGGATGGCTACACCTTC
TRBJ1-2 | TRBV6-4 | many | TRBD1 | CASSDSSRGQGAGYTF | TGTGCCAGCAGTGACTCGTCTAGGGGGCAGGGGGCTGGCTACACCTTC
TRBJ1-5 | TRBV7-2 | NA | TRBD1 | CASRMQGASSNQPQHF | TGTGCCAGCAGGATGCAGGGGGCGAGTAGCAATCAGCCCCAGCATTTT
TRBJ1-5 | TRBV25-1 | NA | TRBD1 | CASSESAGTGTESNQPQHF | TGTGCCAGCAGTGAATCCGCCGGCACCGGGACAGAGAGCAATCAGCCCCAGCATTTT
TRBJ2-2 | TRBV2 | NA | TRBD1 | CASGGTGANTGELFF | TGTGCCAGCGGGGGGACAGGGGCCAACACCGGGGAGCTGTTTTTT
TRBJ2-1 | TRBV2 | NA | NA | CASSEARGSAYNEQFF | TGTGCCAGCAGTGAAGCGCGCGGCTCAGCCTACAATGAGCAGTTCTTC
TRBJ2-2 | TRBV20-1 | many | NA | CSAPDRNTGELFF | TGCAGTGCTCCGGACAGGAACACCGGGGAGCTGTTTTTT
TRBJ2-3 | TRBV7-2 | many | TRBD2 | CASSLGGLADTQYF | TGTGCCAGCAGCTTAGGCGGACTAGCAGATACGCAGTATTTT
TRBJ1-5 | TRBV6-5 | many | NA | CASSYDHNQPQHF | TGTGCCAGCAGTTACGATCACAATCAGCCCCAGCATTTT
TRBJ1-2 | TRBV10-3 | few | NA | CAISASGKQDYGYTF | TGTGCCATCAGTGCCAGTGGAAAACAAGACTATGGCTACACCTTC
TRBJ2-7 | TRBV20-1 | many | NA | CSARDHRDYEQYF | TGCAGTGCTAGAGATCACCGAGACTACGAGCAGTACTTC
TRBJ2-7 | TRBV19 | many | NA | CASSIDRQDEQYF | TGTGCCAGTAGTATAGATAGGCAGGACGAGCAGTACTTC
TRBJ2-2 | TRBV7-9 | many | NA | CASTPTTGELFF | TGTGCCAGCACCCCAACCACCGGGGAGCTGTTTTTT
TRBJ2-1 | TRBV7-3 | many | TRBD1 | CASSKKGPQGDEQFF | TGTGCCAGCAGCAAAAAGGGGCCCCAGGGGGATGAGCAGTTCTTC
TRBJ2-1 | TRBV10-3 | NA | TRBD2 | CAIRTSENNEQFF | TGTGCCATCAGGACTAGCGAAAACAATGAGCAGTTCTTC